This is a list of T cell receptor beta chains from one sample in a study of OX40 agonist ivuxolimab in advanced cancers. Sequenced by immunoSEQ multiplex PCR; TCRdb stores in-frame clones only, minus some. In the table there are 50,000 to 70,000 clones, approximately 81% of which are singletons. The sample here was CD4+ or CD8+ T cells sorted from blood, taken in a trial of the OX40 agonist ivuxolimab. The receptors come from an adult with an advanced solid tumor such as melanoma, head and neck, liver or kidney cancer. Each CDR3 is given with its conserved first and last residue. The order of the fields is D gene, V gene, J gene, clone size, CDR3 protein, CDR3 DNA. A D gene is named only where the DNA matches it firmly. Size is omitted from some rows. Given values are once, few, many or a class for expanded clones.

D gene: TRBD2; V gene: TRBV29-1; J gene: TRBJ2-7; clone size: -; CDR3 protein: CSVEDATSGAYEQYF; CDR3 DNA: TGCAGCGTTGAAGATGCGACTAGCGGTGCCTACGAGCAGTACTTC
D gene: -; V gene: TRBV7-9; J gene: TRBJ1-1; clone size: -; CDR3 protein: CASSHTTGGGTEAFF; CDR3 DNA: TGTGCCAGCAGCCATACAACAGGTGGAGGCACTGAAGCTTTCTTT
D gene: -; V gene: TRBV18; J gene: TRBJ2-7; clone size: -; CDR3 protein: CASSPPNRGEQYF; CDR3 DNA: TGTGCCAGCTCACCACCGAATAGGGGTGAGCAGTACTTC
D gene: TRBD1; V gene: TRBV18; J gene: TRBJ1-1; clone size: once; CDR3 protein: CASSKGDRGPNTEAFF; CDR3 DNA: TGTGCCAGCTCAAAAGGAGACAGGGGGCCGAACACTGAAGCTTTCTTT
D gene: TRBD1; V gene: TRBV28; J gene: TRBJ2-2; clone size: -; CDR3 protein: CASIRTGPGELFF; CDR3 DNA: TGTGCCAGCATCCGGACAGGGCCCGGGGAGCTGTTTTTT
D gene: -; V gene: TRBV14; J gene: TRBJ2-5; clone size: -; CDR3 protein: CASSQESTLAGAETQYF; CDR3 DNA: TGTGCCAGCAGCCAAGAGTCAACACTAGCTGGGGCAGAGACCCAGTACTTC
D gene: -; V gene: TRBV30; J gene: TRBJ2-3; clone size: -; CDR3 protein: CAWSPRTDTQYF; CDR3 DNA: TGTGCCTGGAGCCCGCGCACAGATACGCAGTATTTT
D gene: -; V gene: TRBV29-1; J gene: TRBJ2-1; clone size: -; CDR3 protein: CSAPSSSYNEQFF; CDR3 DNA: TGCAGCGCCCCTTCGAGTAGCTACAATGAGCAGTTCTTC
D gene: -; V gene: TRBV5-1; J gene: TRBJ2-1; clone size: -; CDR3 protein: CASSPGRGDGYEQFF; CDR3 DNA: TGCGCCAGCAGCCCCGGTCGGGGCGATGGGTATGAGCAGTTCTTC
D gene: -; V gene: TRBV4-2; J gene: TRBJ2-7; clone size: once; CDR3 protein: CASSQDLSTYEQYF; CDR3 DNA: TGTGCCAGCAGCCAGGATCTCAGTACCTACGAGCAGTACTTC
D gene: TRBD2; V gene: TRBV5-1; J gene: TRBJ2-2; clone size: -; CDR3 protein: CASSFLAGEGNTGELFF; CDR3 DNA: TGCGCCAGCAGCTTTCTAGCGGGAGAGGGGAACACCGGGGAGCTGTTTTTT
D gene: TRBD2; V gene: TRBV5-1; J gene: TRBJ2-2; clone size: -; CDR3 protein: CASSQLAGQTIGELFF; CDR3 DNA: TGCGCCAGCAGCCAACTAGCGGGGCAGACGATCGGGGAGCTGTTTTTT
D gene: -; V gene: TRBV6-1; J gene: TRBJ1-3; clone size: -; CDR3 protein: CASSEPLAGKAGNTIYF; CDR3 DNA: TGTGCCAGCAGTGAACCTCTAGCAGGGAAAGCTGGAAACACCATATATTTT
D gene: -; V gene: TRBV7-6; J gene: TRBJ2-2; clone size: -; CDR3 protein: CASSLVARLGAGELFF; CDR3 DNA: TGTGCCAGCAGCTTAGTTGCCAGACTGGGGGCCGGGGAGCTGTTTTTT
D gene: TRBD1; V gene: TRBV19; J gene: TRBJ2-6; clone size: -; CDR3 protein: CASRDSSGANVLTF; CDR3 DNA: TGTGCCAGTCGGGACAGCTCTGGGGCCAACGTCCTGACTTTC
D gene: TRBD1; V gene: TRBV30; J gene: TRBJ2-3; clone size: once; CDR3 protein: CAWDTGVITDTQYF; CDR3 DNA: TGTGCCTGGGATACAGGGGTGATCACAGATACGCAGTATTTT
D gene: -; V gene: TRBV9; J gene: TRBJ2-7; clone size: -; CDR3 protein: CASGADPYEQYF; CDR3 DNA: TGTGCCAGCGGGGCCGACCCCTACGAGCAGTACTTC
D gene: -; V gene: TRBV5-6; J gene: TRBJ2-5; clone size: -; CDR3 protein: CASSLGLGGLGETQYF; CDR3 DNA: TGTGCCAGCAGCTTGGGACTAGGGGGCTTAGGGGAGACCCAGTACTTC
D gene: -; V gene: TRBV6-5; J gene: TRBJ2-1; clone size: once; CDR3 protein: CASSTTDNEQFF; CDR3 DNA: TGTGCCAGCAGCACTACGGACAATGAGCAGTTCTTC
D gene: -; V gene: TRBV29-1; J gene: TRBJ2-2; clone size: once; CDR3 protein: CSVEDSGNTGELFF; CDR3 DNA: TGCAGCGTTGAAGATTCGGGGAACACCGGGGAGCTGTTTTTT
D gene: -; V gene: TRBV2; J gene: TRBJ1-1; clone size: -; CDR3 protein: CASMKTGMNTEAFF; CDR3 DNA: TGTGCCAGCATGAAGACAGGCATGAACACTGAAGCTTTCTTT
D gene: -; V gene: TRBV7-3; J gene: TRBJ2-7; clone size: -; CDR3 protein: CASSPGHASAPSEQYF; CDR3 DNA: TGTGCCAGCAGCCCCGGCCACGCTAGCGCCCCTTCCGAGCAGTACTTC
D gene: -; V gene: TRBV18; J gene: TRBJ2-3; clone size: -; CDR3 protein: CASSPSGTDQSDTQYF; CDR3 DNA: TGTGCCAGCTCACCATCCGGGACGGACCAGTCAGATACGCAGTATTTT
D gene: -; V gene: TRBV5-1; J gene: TRBJ2-2; clone size: -; CDR3 protein: CASSADLAGTGELFF; CDR3 DNA: TGCGCCAGCAGCGCGGACCTCGCCGGCACCGGGGAGCTGTTTTTT
D gene: -; V gene: TRBV21-1; J gene: TRBJ2-1; clone size: -; CDR3 protein: CASSAGWTSGMSYNEQFF; CDR3 DNA: TGTGCCAGCAGCGCCGGCTGGACTAGCGGGATGTCCTACAATGAGCAGTTCTTC
D gene: TRBD1; V gene: TRBV7-3; J gene: TRBJ1-1; clone size: -; CDR3 protein: CASSRTGGNTEAFF; CDR3 DNA: TGTGCCAGCAGCCGAACAGGGGGGAACACTGAAGCTTTCTTT
D gene: TRBD1; V gene: TRBV7-9; J gene: TRBJ2-7; clone size: few; CDR3 protein: CASSPPDRSYEQYF; CDR3 DNA: TGTGCCAGCAGCCCGCCGGACAGGTCCTACGAGCAGTACTTC
D gene: -; V gene: TRBV1; J gene: TRBJ2-1; clone size: -; CDR3 protein: CTSSLPTGGPDNEQFF; CDR3 DNA: TGCACCAGCAGCCTACCGACAGGGGGACCGGACAATGAGCAGTTCTTC
D gene: TRBD1; V gene: TRBV2; J gene: TRBJ2-4; clone size: -; CDR3 protein: CASSGDRAAKNIQYF; CDR3 DNA: TGTGCCAGCAGTGGAGACAGGGCGGCCAAAAACATTCAGTACTTC
D gene: -; V gene: TRBV2; J gene: TRBJ1-4; clone size: -; CDR3 protein: CASTTRGDEKLFF; CDR3 DNA: TGTGCCAGCACTACAAGGGGAGATGAAAAACTGTTTTTT
D gene: TRBD2; V gene: TRBV7-3; J gene: TRBJ2-7; clone size: few; CDR3 protein: CASSSPLARGSYEQYF; CDR3 DNA: TGTGCCAGCAGCTCCCCACTAGCGCGGGGTTCCTACGAGCAGTACTTC
D gene: -; V gene: TRBV19; J gene: TRBJ1-2; clone size: -; CDR3 protein: CASSSIAREYGYTF; CDR3 DNA: TGTGCCAGCAGTAGTATCGCCAGGGAGTACGGCTACACCTTC